A single sample is the source of the 32 T cell receptor beta chains below, sequenced in a study of cytomegalovirus exposure and HLA in healthy donors (dated by TCRdb to between 2016 and 2019). Libraries were constructed by the immunoSEQ multiplex PCR assay. The multiplex PCR relied on a mix of 60 forward primers for TCR Vbeta segments and 13 reverse primers for TCR Jbeta segments. In its TCRdb copy, this immuneACCESS table keeps in-frame sequences only and misses some clones. Where compared with another copy, unresolved V genes explain less than half of these, and the others have no known cause. The sample table contains 150,000 to 200,000 clones; only one count was recorded for 10% to 15% of them. Roughly 7.7% of the sample comes from the top ten. Sequencing was done on a sample of PBMCs. These receptors came from a man in his fifties in good health and CMV-seropositive.

The sample holds a few counts of this clone. The chain is built from TRBV11-2 and TRBJ2-1; D possibly corresponds to TRBD2 (6 bases). The CDR3 runs to 14 residues. The V end lost 1 base, the J end lost 5 bases, and 9 bases lay between the germline ends. CDR1 is SGHAT, CDR2 FQNNGV, per germline. CDR3 protein: CASSLVAGNNEQFF. DNA of the CDR3: TGTGCCAGCAGCTTAGTGGCGGGGAACAATGAGCAGTTCTTC.

This clone was counted only a few times. The V and J genes are TRBV5-4 and TRBJ2-5, with 7 bases lining up with TRBD2. Germline values: CDR1 SGHNT, CDR2 YYREEE (reference sequence). The V gene end was trimmed by 2 bases and the J gene end by 4 bases; junction bases not matched to a gene: 14. This CDR3 is 17 amino acids long. CDR3 sequence reads: CASSFGLREGEGETQYF. CDR3 bases: TGTGCCAGCAGCTTTGGGTTAAGGGAGGGTGAAGGAGAGACCCAGTACTTC.

The gene calls are TRBV7-9 and TRBJ1-5, with D possibly TRBD1 on 5 matching bases. V dropped 2 bases and J dropped 1 base, with 12 bases sitting between them. The CDR3 is 16 residues long. CDR1 is SEHNR and CDR2 is FQNEAQ in the germline V gene (reference sequence). The CDR3 here is CASSLFAGKSNQPQHF. CDR3 DNA: TGTGCCAGCAGCTTATTCGCAGGGAAAAGCAATCAGCCCCAGCATTTT.

The V and J genes are TRBV27 and TRBJ2-3; D is perhaps TRBD2 (6 bases). This CDR3 has 13 residues. Germline V gives CDR1 MNHEY, CDR2 SMNVEV (reference sequence). Trimming cost V 5 bases and J 5 bases, with 11 bases left between them. CDR3 coding DNA: TGTGCCAGCAGTCCCTTCGGGAGAGATACGCAGTATTTT. Translating gives CASSPFGRDTQYF.

The V and J genes are TRBV5-4 and TRBJ2-5; the match to TRBD1 covers 7 bases. The CDR3 has 14 residues. The germline CDR1 and CDR2 sequences are SGHNT and YYREEE (reference sequence). The V segment lost 2 bases and the J segment 4 bases; nucleotides outside the gene matches: 5. The CDR3 is CASSLADRIETQYF. The CDR3 nucleotides read TGTGCCAGCAGCTTAGCGGACAGGATAGAGACCCAGTACTTC.

This clone was detected a few times. The chain joins TRBV6-1 to TRBJ1-1; 9 bases map to TRBD1. Unmatched junction bases numbered 4, after V lost 3 bases and J lost 5 bases. CDR1 is MNHNS and CDR2 is SASEGT in the germline V gene. The CDR3 is made up of 14 amino acids. The CDR3 sequence: CASSDRQGETEAFF. The CDR3 coding sequence is TGTGCCAGCAGTGACCGACAGGGGGAAACTGAAGCTTTCTTT.

The chain carries TRBV30 and TRBJ1-2; 7 bases align to TRBD1. Germline CDR1 GTSNPN, CDR2 SVGIG (reference sequence). CDR3 length equals 12 residues. J was trimmed by 6 bases and V by 4 bases; bases with no gene match: 5. CDR3 in amino acids: CAWTGRGDGYTF. CDR3 sequence (DNA): TGTGCCTGGACGGGCAGGGGGGATGGCTACACCTTC. Full variable domain (outside the CDR3, taken from reference TRBV30 and TRBJ1-2): SQTIHQWPATLVQPVGSPLSLECTVEGTSNPNLYWYRQAAGRGLQLLFYSVGIGQISSEVPQNLSASRPQDRQFILSSKKLLLSDSGFYLCAWTGRGDGYTFGSGTRLTVV.

This chain uses TRBV11-2 with TRBJ2-5; 7 bases align to TRBD2. Trimming at V came to 0 bases and at J to 3 bases, leaving 1 base not matched to a gene. Germline V gene lookup returns CDR1 SGHAT and CDR2 FQNNGV. The CDR3 totals 14 residues. CDR3 sequence reads: CASSLELAEETQYF. The CDR3 DNA reads as TGTGCCAGCAGCTTAGAGCTAGCGGAAGAGACCCAGTACTTC.

The chain uses TRBV29-1 and TRBJ1-3; no firm D call. Germline V gene sequence: CDR1 SQVTM, CDR2 ANQGSEA. V was trimmed by 7 bases and J by 4 bases, leaving 14 bases between them. This CDR3 contains 13 residues. In DNA, the CDR3 is TGCAGCGCTTCAGGTCAGTCCGGAAACACCATATATTTT. Translation: CSASGQSGNTIYF.

The V gene is TRBV6-5, the J gene TRBJ1-5; 9 nucleotides agree with TRBD1. The CDR3 has 15 amino acids. Germline V gives CDR1 MNHEY, CDR2 SVGAGI. J gave up 6 bases and V 5 bases, and 8 bases lay outside the gene matches. For the CDR3, the DNA is TGTGCCAGCAGTCCTCCGGGACAGGGATTTCAGCCCCAGCATTTT. It encodes CASSPPGQGFQPQHF.

In this sample, this clone turned up a few times. The J gene is TRBJ1-2, the V gene TRBV18; 10 nucleotides match TRBD1. From germline, CDR1 is KGHSH and CDR2 LQKENI. With 3 bases clipped from V and 4 bases from J, the junction kept 8 bases outside the gene matches. The CDR3 extends over 16 amino acids. The CDR3 protein is CASSPGGTGDAYGYTF. DNA of the CDR3: TGTGCCAGCTCACCGGGGGGGACAGGGGATGCCTATGGCTACACCTTC.

This clone occurred a few times. CDR3 in amino acids: CASSLEMTVIYGYTF. The CDR3 region has the DNA TGTGCCAGCAGCTTAGAAATGACAGTAATCTATGGCTACACCTTC. The chain carries TRBV7-2 and TRBJ1-2, with D tentatively TRBD1 (5 bases). The V end lost 1 base, the J end lost 4 bases, and 13 bases lay between the germline ends. Looked up from germline, CDR1 is SGHTA and CDR2 is FQGNSA. The CDR3 totals 15 residues.

The chain is built from TRBV11-3 and TRBJ1-2, with 7 bases identical to TRBD1. The CDR3 spans 15 residues. V shed 4 bases, J shed 2 bases, and the junction held 7 bases outside the gene matches. CDR1 and CDR2 from the germline V gene are SGHNT and YENEEA. CDR3 loop: CASSSGQSLNYGYTF. CDR3 nucleotide sequence: TGTGCCAGCAGCTCGGGACAGTCGCTGAACTATGGCTACACCTTC. Full variable domain (missing parts from reference TRBV11-3 and TRBJ1-2): EAGVVQSPRYKIIEKKQPVAFWCNPISGHNTLYWYLQNLGQGPELLIRYENEEAVDDSQLPKDRFSAERLKGVDSTLKIQPAELGDSAVYLCASSSGQSLNYGYTFGSGTRLTVV.

This clone has a handful of counts. This rearrangement joins TRBV6-5 to TRBJ2-1; D remains unclear. Trimming shortened V by 1 base and J by 9 bases, and 4 bases separated the two germline ends. CDR1 is MNHEY and CDR2 is SVGAGI in the germline V gene. This CDR3 is 11 amino acids long. The CDR3 protein is CASSYLSEQFF. The CDR3 region has the DNA TGTGCCAGCAGTTACTTGAGTGAGCAGTTCTTC.

The chain recombines TRBV30 with TRBJ2-7; D possibly corresponds to TRBD1 (6 bases). Trimming removed 3 bases at V and 0 bases at J, with 12 bases between. Germline V gene lookup returns CDR1 GTSNPN and CDR2 SVGIG (reference sequence). This CDR3 has 14 residues. The CDR3 reads CAWSYGTYSYEQYF. CDR3 nucleotides: TGTGCCTGGAGCTATGGGACATACTCCTACGAGCAGTACTTC. Drawing the rest from reference TRBV30 and TRBJ2-7, the complete variable domain is SQTIHQWPATLVQPVGSPLSLECTVEGTSNPNLYWYRQAAGRGLQLLFYSVGIGQISSEVPQNLSASRPQDRQFILSSKKLLLSDSGFYLCAWSYGTYSYEQYFGPGTRLTVT.

This clone was counted only a few times. The chain recombines TRBV6-5 with TRBJ2-7; perhaps TRBD1 as D (6 bases). CDR1 and CDR2 (germline): MNHEY, SVGAGI. V lost 4 bases and J 3 bases, leaving 19 bases between the germline ends. The CDR3 has 16 amino acids. CDR3 region: CASSFRAGEPFYEQYF. CDR3 sequence (DNA): TGTGCCAGCAGTTTTAGGGCAGGGGAACCCTTCTACGAGCAGTACTTC.

This chain links TRBV5-6 with TRBJ1-2; D not certain. Trimming left V 0 bases short and J 9 bases short, with 15 bases between. The CDR3 has 14 amino acids. Per the germline V gene, CDR1 is SGHDT and CDR2 is YYEEEE. The CDR3 DNA is TGTGCCAGCAGCTTGGGTCCGGGGATGGGAAGCTACACCTTC. This codes for CASSLGPGMGSYTF.

The genes are TRBV7-6 and TRBJ2-7; 8 bases align to TRBD1. This CDR3 comprises 15 residues. The germline CDR1 and CDR2 sequences are SGHVS and FNYEAQ. Unmatched junction bases numbered 4, after V lost 1 base and J lost 2 bases. The chain's CDR3 is CASSLEQGETYEQYF. The CDR3 region has the DNA TGTGCCAGCAGCTTAGAACAGGGGGAGACCTACGAGCAGTACTTC.

This sequence joins TRBV5-5 and TRBJ1-2, with unresolved D. The CDR3 loop spans 13 amino acids. V was pared by 0 bases and J by 2 bases, with 5 bases between. The germline CDR1 and CDR2 sequences are SGHKS and YYEKEE (reference sequence). The CDR3 region is CASSLEQNYGYTF. The DNA for the CDR3 is TGTGCCAGCAGCTTGGAACAGAACTATGGCTACACCTTC. The entire variable domain, with the rest obtained from reference TRBV5-5 and TRBJ1-2, is as follows: DAGVTQSPTHLIKTRGQQVTLRCSPISGHKSVSWYQQVLGQGPQFIFQYYEKEERGRGNFPDRFSARQFPNYSSELNVNALLLGDSALYLCASSLEQNYGYTFGSGTRLTVV.

The chain couples TRBV19 to TRBJ1-5; TRBD1 might be the D (5 bases). CDR1 and CDR2 (germline): LNHDA, SQIVND (reference sequence). This CDR3 spans 15 amino acids. Trimming removed 2 bases at V and 1 base at J, with 9 bases between. In nucleotides, the CDR3 is TGTGCCAGTAGTATAAATCAGGGCAGCAATCAGCCCCAGCATTTT. Encoded protein: CASSINQGSNQPQHF.

The chain employs TRBV7-8 and TRBJ1-1; D gene uncertain. Germline V gives CDR1 SGHVS, CDR2 FQNEAQ. CDR3 length: 14 residues. The V and J ends lost 2 bases and 1 base respectively, with 8 bases between them. The CDR3 loop reads CASSLMRANTEAFF. In DNA, the CDR3 is TGTGCCAGCAGCTTAATGAGGGCGAACACTGAAGCTTTCTTT.

In its sample, this clone was seen a few times. The J gene is TRBJ1-2, the V gene TRBV5-4; 7 bases map to TRBD1. In germline, CDR1 is SGHNT, CDR2 YYREEE (reference sequence). The CDR3 runs 14 residues. The trim removed 3 bases at V and 5 bases at J, leaving 7 bases unmatched. The CDR3 sequence: CASSSKQGWYGYTF. In nucleotides, the CDR3 is TGTGCCAGCAGCTCAAAACAGGGGTGGTATGGCTACACCTTC. Looking up the rest from reference TRBV5-4 and TRBJ1-2 gives the full variable domain: ETGVTQSPTHLIKTRGQQVTLRCSSQSGHNTVSWYQQALGQGPQFIFQYYREEENGRGNFPPRFSGLQFPNYSSELNVNALELDDSALYLCASSSKQGWYGYTFGSGTRLTVV.

This clone has more than one count but fewer than ten. The chain uses TRBV7-2 and TRBJ1-5, with a possible D match to TRBD1 (5 bases). The CDR3 has 15 amino acids. Trimming shortened V by 5 bases and J by 3 bases, and 14 bases separated the two germline ends. Germline V gene sequence: CDR1 SGHTA, CDR2 FQGNSA. This CDR3 reads CASSQGAGSNQPQHF. The DNA of the CDR3 is TGTGCCAGCAGCCAAGGGGCGGGATCCAATCAGCCCCAGCATTTT. Full variable domain (outside the CDR3, taken from reference TRBV7-2 and TRBJ1-5): GAGVSQSPSNKVTEKGKDVELRCDPISGHTALYWYRQSLGQGLEFLIYFQGNSAPDKSGLPSDRFSAERTGGSVSTLTIQRTQQEDSAVYLCASSQGAGSNQPQHFGDGTRLSIL.

DNA for the CDR3: TGTGCCAGCACTAGACAGGGGTCGCGCGAGCAGTACTTC. Protein: CASTRQGSREQYF. The chain has TRBV28 and TRBJ2-7; TRBD1 matches at 8 bases. The CDR3 has 13 amino acids. The V segment lost 7 bases and the J segment 6 bases; nucleotides outside the gene matches: 8. Germline V CDR1 and CDR2: MDHEN, SYDVKM.

This clone has just a few counts. This chain uses TRBV5-3 with TRBJ1-3; D gene unclear. TRBV5-3 has ORF status, its function being uncertain. V dropped 5 bases and J dropped 0 bases, with 12 bases sitting between them. The CDR3 is made up of 15 amino acids. The DNA of the CDR3 is TGTGCCAGAAGTTCTATACCGGGCTCTGGAAACACCATATATTTT. Protein product: CARSSIPGSGNTIYF.

This chain joins TRBV11-3 and TRBJ2-6, with TRBD2 as a possible D gene (5 bases). The V gene lost 5 bases and the J gene lost 4 bases, with 9 bases spanning the gap. This CDR3 contains 14 residues. Germline CDR1 and CDR2: SGHNT and YENEEA. The CDR3 here is CASSPGGGANVLTF. Here the CDR3 DNA reads TGTGCCAGCAGCCCAGGAGGAGGGGCCAACGTCCTGACTTTC.

This sequence joins TRBV6-5 and TRBJ1-2, with D possibly being TRBD1 (6 bases). The CDR3 consists of 15 residues. Germline V CDR1 and CDR2: MNHEY, SVGAGI. V dropped 6 bases and J dropped 7 bases, with 21 bases sitting between them. The CDR3 is CASRETGTTRVGYTF. The CDR3, as DNA: TGTGCCAGCAGAGAAACCGGGACAACGAGGGTTGGCTACACCTTC.

The chain joins TRBV19 to TRBJ1-2; D might be TRBD1 (5 bases). From germline, CDR1 is LNHDA and CDR2 SQIVND (reference sequence). This CDR3 has 14 amino acids. V dropped 9 bases and J dropped 1 base, with 15 bases sitting between them. The CDR3 region is CASVTIGGNYGYTF. CDR3 in DNA: TGTGCCAGCGTCACAATCGGGGGTAACTATGGCTACACCTTC.

This clone came up a few times. The gene calls are TRBV9 and TRBJ1-1; the D gene is possibly TRBD1 (5 bases). This CDR3 region has 14 residues. CDR1 is SGDLS, CDR2 YYNGEE, per germline. V was pared by 2 bases and J by 3 bases, with 11 bases between. The CDR3 is CASSVWGVDTEAFF. CDR3 DNA: TGTGCCAGCAGCGTTTGGGGGGTCGACACTGAAGCTTTCTTT.

V usage is TRBV4-3 and J usage is TRBJ2-1; TRBD2 matches 8 bases. CDR1 LGHNA and CDR2 YSLEER come from the germline V gene. Germline trimming cut 4 bases from V and 0 bases from J; bases unmatched to any gene: 5. The CDR3 length is 16 residues. The CDR3 DNA reads as TGCGCCAGCAGCCGTCAACTAGCGGACTCCTACAATGAGCAGTTCTTC. Its translation is CASSRQLADSYNEQFF.

This chain links TRBV27 with TRBJ1-2; D unclear. The CDR3 runs 13 residues. V was pared by 0 bases and J by 8 bases, with 10 bases between. Germline CDR1 reads MNHEY; CDR2 reads SMNVEV (reference sequence). Here the CDR3 DNA reads TGTGCCAGCAGTTTATCACGCCTGCGGGGCTACACCTTC. It is translated as CASSLSRLRGYTF.

This sequence joins TRBV6-7 and TRBJ2-2; 11 nucleotides align to TRBD1. Being an ORF, TRBV6-7 has a function that is uncertain. The CDR3 is 15 residues long. V lost 10 bases and J lost 5; bases outside the gene matches: 9. CDR3 sequence reads: CATGGTGGGTGELFF. The CDR3 nucleotides read TGTGCCACCGGCGGGACAGGGGGTGGAACCGGGGAGCTGTTTTTT.